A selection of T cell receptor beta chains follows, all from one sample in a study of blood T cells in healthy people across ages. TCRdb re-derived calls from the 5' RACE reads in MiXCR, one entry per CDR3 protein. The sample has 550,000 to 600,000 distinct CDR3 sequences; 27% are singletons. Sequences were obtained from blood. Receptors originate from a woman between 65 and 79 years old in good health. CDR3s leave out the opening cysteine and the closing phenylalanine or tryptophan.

CDR3aa: ASSVDLEGNEQF
v_gene: TRBV9

CDR3aa: ASSLDGGELF
v_gene: TRBV7-2

CDR3aa: ASSHNPPENYGYT
v_gene: TRBV4-3

CDR3aa: ASSPADRGLYEQY
v_gene: TRBV6-5

CDR3aa: SAGYGTDTQY
v_gene: TRBV20-1

CDR3aa: AISESPTGLYGYT
v_gene: TRBV10-3

CDR3aa: ASSSDRGLGFTQY
v_gene: TRBV7-2

CDR3aa: ASSLAPYQETQY
v_gene: TRBV5-5

CDR3aa: ASSQDRGQGRVQY
v_gene: TRBV4-2

CDR3aa: ASSPQDGTGELF
v_gene: TRBV18

CDR3aa: ASSETFTGTFSSGNTIY
v_gene: TRBV6-1

CDR3aa: ASSLEGGGTDTQY
v_gene: TRBV5-1

CDR3aa: ASRQDSYEQY
v_gene: TRBV6-2/TRBV6-3

CDR3aa: ASSLELRNYGCT
v_gene: TRBV5-6

CDR3aa: ASSLEGGGRTWQY
v_gene: TRBV7-2

CDR3aa: ASSSPPGTPARGYNEQF
v_gene: TRBV7-3

CDR3aa: AGSGGQGGTYEQY
v_gene: TRBV6-1

CDR3aa: ASSLWGHSYNEQF
v_gene: TRBV12-3/TRBV12-4

CDR3aa: SAQGGNNYGYT
v_gene: TRBV20-1

CDR3aa: ASSMGRIYQETQY
v_gene: TRBV19

CDR3aa: ASSEQGAGIGEQF
v_gene: TRBV2

CDR3aa: ASSWDRGANEQF
v_gene: TRBV12-3/TRBV12-4

CDR3aa: ASSLAPRSGGADTQY
v_gene: TRBV11-2

CDR3aa: ASSLQDNTEAF
v_gene: TRBV7-2

CDR3aa: ASSLAELETQY
v_gene: TRBV7-9

CDR3aa: ASMGGYPTGKSGDVASYGYT
v_gene: TRBV4-2

CDR3aa: ASSQEVVGSVSGNTIY
v_gene: TRBV4-2

CDR3aa: ASSQSQSGYT
v_gene: TRBV3-1

CDR3aa: ASPRDGEQY
v_gene: TRBV2

CDR3aa: ASSRQGLYGYT
v_gene: TRBV7-2

CDR3aa: SVAAAGQGNTEAF
v_gene: TRBV29-1

CDR3aa: ASSGGVTQY
v_gene: TRBV25-1

CDR3aa: ASSLLLAKADTQY
v_gene: TRBV11-2

CDR3aa: ASSEEGRKLF
v_gene: TRBV6-1

CDR3aa: ASSLSEPLERQIREKLF
v_gene: TRBV27

CDR3aa: SVSMTGGNEQF
v_gene: TRBV29-1

CDR3aa: AISGSKAGVGANVLT
v_gene: TRBV10-3

CDR3aa: ASSLGSQGQETQY
v_gene: TRBV7-2

CDR3aa: ASSSSGGPNIQY
v_gene: TRBV12-3/TRBV12-4

CDR3aa: ASSLPRGGPTDTQY
v_gene: TRBV7-2